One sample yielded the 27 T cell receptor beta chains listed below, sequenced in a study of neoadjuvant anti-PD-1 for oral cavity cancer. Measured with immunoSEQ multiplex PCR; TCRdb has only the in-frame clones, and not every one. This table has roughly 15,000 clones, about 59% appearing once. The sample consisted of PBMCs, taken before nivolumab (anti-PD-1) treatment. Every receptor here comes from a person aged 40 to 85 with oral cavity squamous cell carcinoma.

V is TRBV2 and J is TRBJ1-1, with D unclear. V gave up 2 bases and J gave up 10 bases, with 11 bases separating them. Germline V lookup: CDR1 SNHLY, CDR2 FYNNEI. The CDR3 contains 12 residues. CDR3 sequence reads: CASSERAGAAFF. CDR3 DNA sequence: TGTGCCAGCAGTGAACGGGCGGGAGCAGCTTTCTTT.

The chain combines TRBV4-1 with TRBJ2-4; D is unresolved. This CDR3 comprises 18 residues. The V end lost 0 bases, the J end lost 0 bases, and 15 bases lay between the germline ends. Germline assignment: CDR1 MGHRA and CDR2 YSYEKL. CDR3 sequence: CASSQDELRRRAKNIQYF. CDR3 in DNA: TGCGCCAGCAGCCAAGACGAATTACGTAGAAGAGCCAAAAACATTCAGTACTTC.

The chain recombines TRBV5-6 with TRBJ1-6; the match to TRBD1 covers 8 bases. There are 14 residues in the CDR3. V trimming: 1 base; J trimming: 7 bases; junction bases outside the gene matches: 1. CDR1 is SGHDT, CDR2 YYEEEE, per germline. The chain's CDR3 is CASSLRQGNSPLHF. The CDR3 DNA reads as TGTGCCAGCAGCTTGCGACAGGGGAATTCACCCCTCCACTTT.

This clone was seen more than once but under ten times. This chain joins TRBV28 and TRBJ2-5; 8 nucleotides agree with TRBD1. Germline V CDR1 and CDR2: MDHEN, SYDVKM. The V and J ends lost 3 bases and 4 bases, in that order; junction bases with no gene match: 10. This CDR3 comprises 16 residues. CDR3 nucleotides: TGTGCCAGCAGTTTGTCCGGCGGCAGGGGGCGAGAGACCCAGTACTTC. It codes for CASSLSGGRGRETQYF. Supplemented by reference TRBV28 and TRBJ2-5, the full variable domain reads DVKVTQSSRYLVKRTGEKVFLECVQDMDHENMFWYRQDPGLGLRLIYFSYDVKMKEKGDIPEGYSVSREKKERFSLILESASTNQTSMYLCASSLSGGRGRETQYFGPGTRLLVL.

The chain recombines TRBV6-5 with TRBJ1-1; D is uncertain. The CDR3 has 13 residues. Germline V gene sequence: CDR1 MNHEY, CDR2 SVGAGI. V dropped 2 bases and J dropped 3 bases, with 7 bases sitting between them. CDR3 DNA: TGTGCCAGCAGTTACGGTGGGGACACTGAAGCTTTCTTT. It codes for CASSYGGDTEAFF.

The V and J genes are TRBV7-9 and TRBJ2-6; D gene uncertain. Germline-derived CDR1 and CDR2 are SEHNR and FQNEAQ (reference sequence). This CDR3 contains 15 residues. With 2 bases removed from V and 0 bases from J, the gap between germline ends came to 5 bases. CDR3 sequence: CASSLIHSGANVLTF. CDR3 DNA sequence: TGTGCCAGCAGCTTAATCCACTCTGGGGCCAACGTCCTGACTTTC.

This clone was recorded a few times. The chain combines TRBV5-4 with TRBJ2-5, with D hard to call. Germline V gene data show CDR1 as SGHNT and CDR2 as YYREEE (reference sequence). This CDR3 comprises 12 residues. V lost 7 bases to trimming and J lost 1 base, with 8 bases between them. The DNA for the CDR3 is TGTGCCAGCGGTGGATCCCAAGAGACCCAGTACTTC. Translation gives CASGGSQETQYF.

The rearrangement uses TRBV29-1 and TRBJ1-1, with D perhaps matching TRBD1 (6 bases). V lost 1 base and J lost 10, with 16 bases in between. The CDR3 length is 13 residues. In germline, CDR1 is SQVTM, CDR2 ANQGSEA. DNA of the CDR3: TGCAGCGTTGAAGCAGGTGCCCCCAGGGGAGCTTTCTTT. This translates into CSVEAGAPRGAFF.

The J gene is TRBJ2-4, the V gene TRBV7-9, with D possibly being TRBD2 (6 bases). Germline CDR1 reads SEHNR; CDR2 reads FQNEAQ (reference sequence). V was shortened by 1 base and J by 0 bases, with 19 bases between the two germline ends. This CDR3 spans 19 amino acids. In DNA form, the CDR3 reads TGTGCCAGCAGCTTAGTTCGTCTTAGCGGACCTCTAGCCAAAAACATTCAGTACTTC. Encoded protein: CASSLVRLSGPLAKNIQYF.

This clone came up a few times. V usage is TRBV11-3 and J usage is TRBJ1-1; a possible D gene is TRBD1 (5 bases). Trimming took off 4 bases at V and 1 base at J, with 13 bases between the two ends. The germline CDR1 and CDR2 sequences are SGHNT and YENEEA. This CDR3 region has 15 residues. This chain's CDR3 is CASSSSAGGNTEAFF. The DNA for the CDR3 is TGTGCCAGCAGCTCCTCCGCTGGGGGGAACACTGAAGCTTTCTTT.

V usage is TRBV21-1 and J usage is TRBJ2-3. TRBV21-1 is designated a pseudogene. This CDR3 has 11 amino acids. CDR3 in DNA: TGTGCCAGCAGCTTTGGTGCTACGCAGTATTTT. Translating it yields CASSFGATQYF.

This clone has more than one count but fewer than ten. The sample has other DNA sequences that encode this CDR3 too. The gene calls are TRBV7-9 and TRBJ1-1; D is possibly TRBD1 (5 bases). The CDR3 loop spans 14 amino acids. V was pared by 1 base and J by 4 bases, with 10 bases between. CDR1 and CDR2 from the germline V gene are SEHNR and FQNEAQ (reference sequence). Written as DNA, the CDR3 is TGTGCCAGCAGCTTAGGTTGGGGGGGCACTGAAGCTTTCTTT. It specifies CASSLGWGGTEAFF.

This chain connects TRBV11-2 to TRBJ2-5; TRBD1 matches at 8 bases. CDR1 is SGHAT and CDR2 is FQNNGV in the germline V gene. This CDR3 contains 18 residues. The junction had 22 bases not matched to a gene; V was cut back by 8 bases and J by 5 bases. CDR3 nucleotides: TGTGCCAGCCGCGGCGGCAGGGGGCGGTTTCAGGGTGCGGAGACCCAGTACTTC. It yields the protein CASRGGRGRFQGAETQYF.

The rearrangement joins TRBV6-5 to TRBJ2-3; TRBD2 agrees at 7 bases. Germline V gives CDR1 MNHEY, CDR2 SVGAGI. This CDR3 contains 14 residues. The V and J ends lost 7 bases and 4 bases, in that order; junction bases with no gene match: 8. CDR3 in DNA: TGTGCCAGCAAGCGGGGAGCGGGATCAGATACGCAGTATTTT. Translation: CASKRGAGSDTQYF.

The CDR3 here is CASSAGGARSYGYTF. The CDR3 coding sequence is TGTGCCAGCAGTGCCGGTGGGGCGCGTAGCTATGGCTACACCTTC. This sequence joins TRBV28 and TRBJ1-2; D may be TRBD1 (5 bases). CDR3 length: 15 amino acids. The germline V and J ends were trimmed by 5 bases and 4 bases, with 17 bases remaining between them. The germline CDR1 and CDR2 sequences are MDHEN and SYDVKM.

Written as DNA, the CDR3 is TGCGCCAGCAGCCCCATAGGACAGGGGAACATTCAGTACTTC. Residues: CASSPIGQGNIQYF. The chain recombines TRBV4-1 with TRBJ2-4, with TRBD1 matching over 9 bases. The CDR3 is 14 residues long. The germline V gene has CDR1 MGHRA and CDR2 YSYEKL. V gave up 4 bases and J gave up 7 bases; unmatched junction bases: 5.

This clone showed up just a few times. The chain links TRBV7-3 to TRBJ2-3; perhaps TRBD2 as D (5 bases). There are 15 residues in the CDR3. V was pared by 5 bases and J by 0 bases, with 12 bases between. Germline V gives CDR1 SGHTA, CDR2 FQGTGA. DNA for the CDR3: TGTGCCAGCAGCCTGAGCGGATCTAGCACAGATACGCAGTATTTT. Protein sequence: CASSLSGSSTDTQYF.

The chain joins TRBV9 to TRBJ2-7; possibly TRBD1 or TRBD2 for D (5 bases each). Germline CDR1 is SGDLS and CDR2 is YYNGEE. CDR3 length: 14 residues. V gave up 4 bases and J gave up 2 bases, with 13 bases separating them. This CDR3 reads CASSPGTATYEQYF. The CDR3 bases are TGTGCCAGCAGCCCCGGGACGGCCACCTACGAGCAGTACTTC.

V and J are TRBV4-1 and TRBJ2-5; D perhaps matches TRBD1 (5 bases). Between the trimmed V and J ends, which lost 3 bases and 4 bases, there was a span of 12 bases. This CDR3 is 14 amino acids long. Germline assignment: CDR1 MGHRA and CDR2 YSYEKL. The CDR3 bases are TGCGCCAGCAGCCATTTAGGGGTAGGAGAGACCCAGTACTTC. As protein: CASSHLGVGETQYF.

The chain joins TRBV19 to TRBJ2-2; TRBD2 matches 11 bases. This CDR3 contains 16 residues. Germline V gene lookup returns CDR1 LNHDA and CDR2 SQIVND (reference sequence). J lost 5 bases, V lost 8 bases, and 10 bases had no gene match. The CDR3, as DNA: TGTGCCAGTTTTAGCGGGAGGGCCAGTTTGACCGGGGAGCTGTTTTTT. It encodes CASFSGRASLTGELFF. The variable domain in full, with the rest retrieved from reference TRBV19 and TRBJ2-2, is DGGITQSPKYLFRKEGQNVTLSCEQNLNHDAMYWYRQDPGQGLRLIYYSQIVNDFQKGDIAEGYSVSREKKESFPLTVTSAQKNPTAFYLCASFSGRASLTGELFFGEGSRLTVL.

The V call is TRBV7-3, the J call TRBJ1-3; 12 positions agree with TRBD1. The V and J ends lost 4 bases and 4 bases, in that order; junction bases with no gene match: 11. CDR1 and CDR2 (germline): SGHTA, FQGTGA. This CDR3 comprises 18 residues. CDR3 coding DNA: TGTGCCAGCAGCTCCCAACCCCCCGGGACAGGGGGCGGAAACACCATATATTTT. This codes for CASSSQPPGTGGGNTIYF.

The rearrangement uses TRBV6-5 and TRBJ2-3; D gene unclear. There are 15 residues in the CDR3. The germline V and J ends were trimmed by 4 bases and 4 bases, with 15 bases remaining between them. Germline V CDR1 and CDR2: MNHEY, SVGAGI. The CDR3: CASSLSRRLADTQYF. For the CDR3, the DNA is TGTGCCAGCAGTTTATCTCGCCGGCTAGCAGATACGCAGTATTTT.

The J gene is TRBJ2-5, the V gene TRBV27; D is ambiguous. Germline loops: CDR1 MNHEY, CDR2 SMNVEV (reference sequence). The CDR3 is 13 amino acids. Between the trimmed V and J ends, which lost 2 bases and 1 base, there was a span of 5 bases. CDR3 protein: CASSLASQETQYF. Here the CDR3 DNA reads TGTGCCAGCAGTTTAGCCAGCCAAGAGACCCAGTACTTC.

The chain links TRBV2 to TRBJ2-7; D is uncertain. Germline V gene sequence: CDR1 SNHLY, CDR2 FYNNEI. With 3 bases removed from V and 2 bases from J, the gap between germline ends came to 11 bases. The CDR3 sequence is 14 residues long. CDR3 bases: TGTGCCAGCAGTGAGCCTTTTATTCCCTACGAGCAGTACTTC. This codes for CASSEPFIPYEQYF. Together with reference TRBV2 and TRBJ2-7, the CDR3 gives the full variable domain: EPEVTQTPSHQVTQMGQEVILRCVPISNHLYFYWYRQILGQKVEFLVSFYNNEISEKSEIFDDQFSVERPDGSNFTLKIRSTKLEDSAMYFCASSEPFIPYEQYFGPGTRLTVT.

CDR3: CASSLAGGAGELFF. The CDR3 DNA reads as TGCGCCAGCAGCCTAGCAGGAGGCGCCGGGGAGCTGTTTTTT. The chain employs TRBV4-1 and TRBJ2-2; possibly TRBD2 for D (5 bases). CDR3 length: 14 amino acids. Germline V gene data show CDR1 as MGHRA and CDR2 as YSYEKL. V shed 4 bases and J shed 6 bases, with 12 bases lying between them.

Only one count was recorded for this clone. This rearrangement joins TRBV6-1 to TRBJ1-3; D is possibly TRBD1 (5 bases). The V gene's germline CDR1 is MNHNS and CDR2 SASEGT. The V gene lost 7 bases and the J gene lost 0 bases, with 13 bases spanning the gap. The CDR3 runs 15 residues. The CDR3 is CASTTGSLSGNTIYF. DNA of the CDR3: TGTGCCAGCACCACAGGATCCCTCTCTGGAAACACCATATATTTT.

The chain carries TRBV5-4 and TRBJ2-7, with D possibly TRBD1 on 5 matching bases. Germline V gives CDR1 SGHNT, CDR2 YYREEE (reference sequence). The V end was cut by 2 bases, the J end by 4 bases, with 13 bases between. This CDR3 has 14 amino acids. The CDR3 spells CASSLNPGPYEQYF. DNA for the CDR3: TGTGCCAGCAGCTTAAATCCAGGGCCGTACGAGCAGTACTTC.